This TCR beta chain was found in a study of blood T cell repertoires in COVID-19. Across the study: T cells, B-cell-depleted T cells, or PBMCs supplied cDNA or gDNA.

In the authors' methods: From reference gene primer amplification, estimates of nucleated cell counts were derived. Produced via immunoSEQ multiplex PCR; TCRdb's table is partial and in-frame only. For V, J and clone size, that table is used; D and trimming come from the DNA. The sample has roughly 100,000 clones, about 81% seen once. The J segment lost 8 bases and the V segment lost 5 bases, leaving 13 bases of the junction unmatched. CDR1 LGHNA and CDR2 YSLEER come from the germline V gene. The CDR3 loop spans 16 amino acids. This clone was found once. The chain has TRBV4-3 and TRBJ2-1; 9 nucleotides match TRBD2. The sequencing sample was made of peripheral blood. The receptor was derived from an elderly man with acute or convalescent COVID-19. CDR3 region: CASSTRRAGGLDEQFF. The CDR3 bases are TGCGCCAGCAGCACCCGAAGAGCGGGGGGTCTGGATGAGCAGTTCTTC.